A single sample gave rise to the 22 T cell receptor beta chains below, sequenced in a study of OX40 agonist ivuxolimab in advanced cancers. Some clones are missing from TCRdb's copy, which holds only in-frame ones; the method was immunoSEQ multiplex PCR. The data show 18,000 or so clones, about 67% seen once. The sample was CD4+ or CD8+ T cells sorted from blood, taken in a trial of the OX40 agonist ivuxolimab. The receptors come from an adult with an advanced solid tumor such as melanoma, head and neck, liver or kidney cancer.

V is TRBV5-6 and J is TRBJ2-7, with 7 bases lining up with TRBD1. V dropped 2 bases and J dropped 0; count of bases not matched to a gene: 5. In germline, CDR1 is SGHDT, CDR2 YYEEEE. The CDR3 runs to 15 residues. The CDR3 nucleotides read TGTGCCAGCAGCTTCTTTAGGGACAGCTCCTACGAGCAGTACTTC. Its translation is CASSFFRDSSYEQYF.

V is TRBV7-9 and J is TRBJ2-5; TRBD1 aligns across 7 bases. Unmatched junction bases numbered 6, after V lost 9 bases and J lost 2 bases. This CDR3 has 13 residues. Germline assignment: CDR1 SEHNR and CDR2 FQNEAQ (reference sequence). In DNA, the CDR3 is TGTGCCAGTACGGGACAGATGCAAGAGACCCAGTACTTC. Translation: CASTGQMQETQYF.

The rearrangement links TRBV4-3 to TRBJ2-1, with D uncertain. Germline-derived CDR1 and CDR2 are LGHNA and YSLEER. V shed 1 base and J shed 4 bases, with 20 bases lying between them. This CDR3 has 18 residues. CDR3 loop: CASSQGARLGGPYNEQFF. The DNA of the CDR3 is TGCGCCAGCAGCCAAGGAGCCCGTTTAGGCGGACCTTACAATGAGCAGTTCTTC.

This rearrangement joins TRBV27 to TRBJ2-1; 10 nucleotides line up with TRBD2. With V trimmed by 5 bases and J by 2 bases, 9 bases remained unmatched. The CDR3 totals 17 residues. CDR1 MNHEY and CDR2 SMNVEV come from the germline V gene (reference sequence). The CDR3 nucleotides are TGTGCCAGCAGTCCGCGGGCACTAGCGGGAACCTACAATGAGCAGTTCTTC. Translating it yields CASSPRALAGTYNEQFF.

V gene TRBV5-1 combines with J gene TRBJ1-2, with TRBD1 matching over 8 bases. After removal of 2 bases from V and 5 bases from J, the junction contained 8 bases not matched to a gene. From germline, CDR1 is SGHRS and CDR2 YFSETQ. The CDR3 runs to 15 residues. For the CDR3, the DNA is TGCGCCAGCAGCTTAAACAGGGGGTACGAGTATGGCTACACCTTC. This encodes CASSLNRGYEYGYTF.

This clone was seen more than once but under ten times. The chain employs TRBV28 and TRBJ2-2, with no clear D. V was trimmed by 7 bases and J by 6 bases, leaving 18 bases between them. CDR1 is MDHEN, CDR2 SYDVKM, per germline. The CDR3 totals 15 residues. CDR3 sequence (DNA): TGTGCCAGCAAACCCCCGTCCGGTTTCGCCGGGGAGCTGTTTTTT. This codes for CASKPPSGFAGELFF. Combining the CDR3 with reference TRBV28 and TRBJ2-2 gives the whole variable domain DVKVTQSSRYLVKRTGEKVFLECVQDMDHENMFWYRQDPGLGLRLIYFSYDVKMKEKGDIPEGYSVSREKKERFSLILESASTNQTSMYLCASKPPSGFAGELFFGEGSRLTVL.

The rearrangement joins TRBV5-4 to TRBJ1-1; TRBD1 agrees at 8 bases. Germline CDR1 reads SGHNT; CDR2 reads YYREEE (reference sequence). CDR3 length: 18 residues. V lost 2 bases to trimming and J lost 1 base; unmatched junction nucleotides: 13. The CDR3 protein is CASSLKISGGAGNTEAFF. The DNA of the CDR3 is TGTGCCAGCAGCTTAAAAATTTCAGGGGGCGCCGGGAACACTGAAGCTTTCTTT.

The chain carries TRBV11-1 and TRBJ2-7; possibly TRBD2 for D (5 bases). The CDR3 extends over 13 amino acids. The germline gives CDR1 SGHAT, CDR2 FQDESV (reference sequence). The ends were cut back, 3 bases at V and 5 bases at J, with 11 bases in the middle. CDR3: CASSFGPADEQYF. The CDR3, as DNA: TGTGCCAGCAGCTTCGGCCCAGCGGACGAGCAGTACTTC.

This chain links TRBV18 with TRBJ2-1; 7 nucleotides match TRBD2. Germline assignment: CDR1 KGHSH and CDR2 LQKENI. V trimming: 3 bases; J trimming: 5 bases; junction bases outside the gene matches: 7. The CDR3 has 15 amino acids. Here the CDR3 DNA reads TGTGCCAGCTCACCTCTAGCGGACGTGGACAATGAGCAGTTCTTC. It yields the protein CASSPLADVDNEQFF.

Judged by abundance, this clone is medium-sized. The CDR3 reads CAWRSGNGELFF. The CDR3 nucleotides read TGTGCCTGGAGGAGCGGCAACGGGGAGCTGTTTTTT. V is TRBV30 and J is TRBJ2-2; D may be TRBD2 (5 bases). Germline V gene sequence: CDR1 GTSNPN, CDR2 SVGIG (reference sequence). This CDR3 spans 12 amino acids. V shed 3 bases and J shed 7 bases, with 9 bases lying between them.

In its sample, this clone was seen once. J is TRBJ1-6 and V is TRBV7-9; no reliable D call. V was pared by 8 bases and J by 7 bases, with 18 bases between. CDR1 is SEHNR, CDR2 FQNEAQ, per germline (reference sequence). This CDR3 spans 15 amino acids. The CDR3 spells CASGWDPPGNSPLHF. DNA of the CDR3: TGTGCCAGCGGCTGGGATCCCCCTGGGAATTCACCCCTCCACTTT.

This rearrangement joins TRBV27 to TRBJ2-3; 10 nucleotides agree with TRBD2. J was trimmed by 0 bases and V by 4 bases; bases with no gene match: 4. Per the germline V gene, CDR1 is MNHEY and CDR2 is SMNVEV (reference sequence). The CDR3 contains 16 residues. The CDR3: CASSSPSGRSTDTQYF. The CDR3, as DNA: TGTGCCAGCAGTTCCCCTAGCGGGAGAAGCACAGATACGCAGTATTTT.

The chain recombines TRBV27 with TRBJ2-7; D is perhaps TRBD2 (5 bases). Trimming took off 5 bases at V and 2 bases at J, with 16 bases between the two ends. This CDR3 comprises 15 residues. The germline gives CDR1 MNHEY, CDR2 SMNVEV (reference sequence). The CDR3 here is CASSTDHSGTYEQYF. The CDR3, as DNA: TGTGCCAGCAGTACGGACCACAGCGGTACCTACGAGCAGTACTTC.

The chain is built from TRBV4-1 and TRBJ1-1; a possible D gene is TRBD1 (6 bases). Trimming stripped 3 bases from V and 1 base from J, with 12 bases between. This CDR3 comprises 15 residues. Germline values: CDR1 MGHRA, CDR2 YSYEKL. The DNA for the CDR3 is TGCGCCAGCAGCCAGGTACAGGGAGAGAACACTGAAGCTTTCTTT. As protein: CASSQVQGENTEAFF.

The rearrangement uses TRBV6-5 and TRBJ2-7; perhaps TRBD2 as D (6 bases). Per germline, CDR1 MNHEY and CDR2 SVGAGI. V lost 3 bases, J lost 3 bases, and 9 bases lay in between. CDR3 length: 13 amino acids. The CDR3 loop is CASSYSRDYEQYF. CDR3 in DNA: TGTGCCAGCAGTTATTCGCGGGACTACGAGCAGTACTTC.

CDR3 coding DNA: TGTGCCAGCAGCGTACGTGGGGCAGATACGCAGTATTTT. This translates into CASSVRGADTQYF. The chain carries TRBV9 and TRBJ2-3; the D is unclear. CDR3 length equals 13 residues. V dropped 1 base and J dropped 4 bases, with 7 bases sitting between them. CDR1 is SGDLS and CDR2 is YYNGEE in the germline V gene.

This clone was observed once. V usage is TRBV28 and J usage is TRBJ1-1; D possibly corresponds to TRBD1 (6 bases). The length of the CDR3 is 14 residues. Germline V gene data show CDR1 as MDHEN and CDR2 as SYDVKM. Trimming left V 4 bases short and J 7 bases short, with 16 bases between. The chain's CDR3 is CASSSDRWVDEAFF. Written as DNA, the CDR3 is TGTGCCAGCAGTTCCGACAGGTGGGTCGATGAAGCTTTCTTT. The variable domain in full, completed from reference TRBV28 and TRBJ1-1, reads DVKVTQSSRYLVKRTGEKVFLECVQDMDHENMFWYRQDPGLGLRLIYFSYDVKMKEKGDIPEGYSVSREKKERFSLILESASTNQTSMYLCASSSDRWVDEAFFGQGTRLTVV.

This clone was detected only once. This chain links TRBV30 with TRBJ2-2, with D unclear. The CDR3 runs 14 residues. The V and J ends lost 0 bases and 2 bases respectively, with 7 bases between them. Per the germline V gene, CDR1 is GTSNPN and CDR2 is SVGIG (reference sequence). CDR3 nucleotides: TGTGCCTGGAGTGTACTTTTAAACACCGGGGAGCTGTTTTTT. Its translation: CAWSVLLNTGELFF. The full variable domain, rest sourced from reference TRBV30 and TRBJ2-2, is SQTIHQWPATLVQPVGSPLSLECTVEGTSNPNLYWYRQAAGRGLQLLFYSVGIGQISSEVPQNLSASRPQDRQFILSSKKLLLSDSGFYLCAWSVLLNTGELFFGEGSRLTVL.

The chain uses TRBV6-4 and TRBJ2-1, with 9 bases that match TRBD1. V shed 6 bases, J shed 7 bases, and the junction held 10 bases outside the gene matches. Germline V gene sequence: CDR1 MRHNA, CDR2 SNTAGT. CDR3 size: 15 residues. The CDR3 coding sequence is TGTGCCAGCAGCAAGGGACAGGGAGGGGGGAATGAGCAGTTCTTC. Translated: CASSKGQGGGNEQFF.

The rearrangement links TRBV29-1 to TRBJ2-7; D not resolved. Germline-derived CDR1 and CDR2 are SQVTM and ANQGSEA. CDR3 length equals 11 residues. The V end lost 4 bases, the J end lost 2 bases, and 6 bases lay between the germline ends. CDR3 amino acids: CSVAVTYEQYF. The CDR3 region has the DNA TGCAGCGTTGCTGTGACCTACGAGCAGTACTTC.

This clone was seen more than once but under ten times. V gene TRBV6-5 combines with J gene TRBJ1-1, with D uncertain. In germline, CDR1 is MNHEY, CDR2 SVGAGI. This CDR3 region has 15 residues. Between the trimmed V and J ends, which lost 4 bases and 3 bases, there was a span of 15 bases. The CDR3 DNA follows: TGTGCCAGCAGTTCGATCTACGGTAAAGACACTGAAGCTTTCTTT. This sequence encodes CASSSIYGKDTEAFF.

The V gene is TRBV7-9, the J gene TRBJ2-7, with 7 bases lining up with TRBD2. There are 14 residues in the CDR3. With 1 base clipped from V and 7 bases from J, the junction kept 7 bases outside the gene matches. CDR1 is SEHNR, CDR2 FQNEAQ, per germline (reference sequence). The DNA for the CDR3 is TGTGCCAGCAGCTTAGGCGGGAGTACCCGGGAGCAGTACTTC. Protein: CASSLGGSTREQYF.